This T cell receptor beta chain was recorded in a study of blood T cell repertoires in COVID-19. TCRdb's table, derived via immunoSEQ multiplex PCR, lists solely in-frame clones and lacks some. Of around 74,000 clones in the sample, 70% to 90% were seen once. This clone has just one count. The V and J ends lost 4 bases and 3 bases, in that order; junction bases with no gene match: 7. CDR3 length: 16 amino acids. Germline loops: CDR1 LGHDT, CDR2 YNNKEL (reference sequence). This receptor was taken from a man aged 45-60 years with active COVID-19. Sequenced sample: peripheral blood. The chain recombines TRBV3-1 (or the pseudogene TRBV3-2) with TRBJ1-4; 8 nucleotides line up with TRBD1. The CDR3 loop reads CASSPFRTGSNEKLFF. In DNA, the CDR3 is TGTGCCAGCAGCCCCTTTCGGACAGGGTCTAATGAAAAACTGTTTTTT.